The rows below give T cell receptor beta chains drawn from one sample of a study of persistence of HIV-infected CD4 T cells. Their antigen targets remain unknown. Assay: immunoSEQ multiplex PCR; the TCRdb copy retains only in-frame clones and omits some. The sample lists fewer than 50,000 clones, roughly 90% occurring once. The sample here was CD4+ T cells sorted from PBMCs after approximately 19-hour stimulation, taken from a patient who received antiretroviral therapy. All receptors derive from an adult man with HIV who was CMV-seropositive. CDR3s include the opening cysteine and the closing phenylalanine or tryptophan. D genes are given only for firm matches. Expanded clones get a size class; other rows say once, few or many, or leave the size out.

TRBV7-2	.	TRBJ2-2	TRBD2	CASRTGGFDGELFF	TGTGCCAGCAGGACGGGGGGGTTTGACGGGGAGCTGTTTTTT
TRBV5-4	.	TRBJ2-1	TRBD1	CASSLNRGSYNEQFF	TGTGCCAGCAGCTTGAACAGGGGCTCCTACAATGAGCAGTTCTTC
TRBV7-9	few	TRBJ1-1	TRBD1	CASSLGTGGPEAFF	TGTGCCAGCAGCTTAGGGACAGGGGGCCCTGAAGCTTTCTTT
TRBV27	few	TRBJ1-5	.	CASSSPASNQPQHF	TGTGCCAGCAGTAGCCCCGCTAGCAATCAGCCCCAGCATTTT
TRBV11-1	.	TRBJ2-7	.	CASSLGRRGAHEQYF	TGTGCCAGCAGCTTAGGGCGGCGCGGGGCACACGAGCAGTACTTC
TRBV27	.	TRBJ2-7	TRBD2	CASKGWAGGDYEQYF	TGTGCCAGCAAGGGTTGGGCGGGGGGGGACTACGAGCAGTACTTC
TRBV4-1	.	TRBJ2-3	TRBD1	CASSLNPGTGRTDTQYF	TGCGCCAGCAGCTTAAATCCCGGGACAGGGCGCACAGATACGCAGTATTTT
TRBV10-1	once	TRBJ2-1	TRBD2	CASSESGGGAREQFF	TGCGCCAGCAGTGAGTCCGGCGGGGGGGCGAGGGAGCAGTTCTTC
TRBV18	.	TRBJ2-7	.	CASSPKEVPSSYEQYF	TGTGCCAGCTCACCAAAGGAGGTTCCGAGCTCCTACGAGCAGTACTTC
TRBV5-5	.	TRBJ2-3	.	CASSLGVGITDTQYF	TGTGCCAGCAGCTTGGGGGTAGGGATCACAGATACGCAGTATTTT
TRBV7-9	.	TRBJ1-2	.	CASSLAETYNYGYTF	TGTGCCAGCAGCTTAGCGGAGACTTATAACTATGGCTACACCTTC
TRBV12-5	.	TRBJ2-1	TRBD1	CASGFLSGQGARNEQFF	TGTGCTAGTGGTTTCCTCTCGGGACAGGGGGCTCGAAATGAGCAGTTCTTC
TRBV7-2	.	TRBJ1-6	TRBD1	CASSLARTGVNSPLHF	TGTGCCAGCAGCTTAGCGCGGACAGGGGTGAATTCACCCCTCCACTTT
TRBV2	.	TRBJ2-5	.	CASSEGMQETQYF	TGTGCCAGCAGTGAGGGGATGCAAGAGACCCAGTACTTC
TRBV6-4	.	TRBJ2-1	TRBD2	CASSDCDRASGPSSYNEQFF	TGTGCCAGCAGTGACTGTGATCGGGCTAGCGGGCCCAGCTCCTACAATGAGCAGTTCTTC
TRBV5-1	.	TRBJ2-3	TRBD2	CASSSLADGTDTQYF	TGCGCCAGCAGCTCGCTAGCGGACGGCACAGATACGCAGTATTTT
TRBV19	.	TRBJ1-4	TRBD1	CASSPGQGTEKLFF	TGTGCCAGTAGTCCGGGACAGGGTACTGAAAAACTGTTTTTT
TRBV19	.	TRBJ2-2	TRBD1	CASSRGQGSGELFF	TGTGCCAGTAGTAGGGGACAGGGGTCCGGGGAGCTGTTTTTT